These T cell receptor beta chains were read from a single sample in a study of CD8 T cells in ankylosing spondylitis. TCRdb re-derived calls from the 5' RACE reads in MiXCR, one entry per CDR3 protein. The profile shows about 510,000 distinct CDR3 sequences, about 5% of them singletons. Sequenced: blood, either unsorted or a sorted T cell fraction (not recorded which). Source of these receptors: a male donor with ankylosing spondylitis. The CDR3 runs from the conserved cysteine through the conserved F or W. The D gene is left open where the match is weak. A clone size is listed for some rows: how often the clone was seen (once, few, many), or a class if it is expanded.

many	TRBD1	TRBV24-1	TRBJ2-3	CATSDSFSGTGSDTQYF	TGTGCCACCAGTGATTCCTTTTCCGGGACAGGGTCAGATACGCAGTATTTT
many	.	TRBV29-1	TRBJ1-1	CSVGLQGLTEAFF	TGCAGCGTTGGTTTGCAGGGCTTGACTGAAGCTTTCTTT
few	TRBD1	TRBV15	TRBJ2-6	CATSRDRKTGANVLTF	TGTGCCACCAGCAGGGACAGGAAAACTGGGGCCAACGTCCTGACTTTC
many	.	TRBV7-2	TRBJ1-3	CASSLYRGGSGNTIYF	TGTGCCAGCAGCTTATATAGAGGCGGATCTGGAAACACCATATATTTT
.	TRBD1	TRBV5-1	TRBJ2-4	CASSRDRGRTKNIQYF	TGCGCCAGCAGTCGGGACAGGGGGCGAACCAAAAACATTCAGTACTTC
many	.	TRBV4-3	TRBJ1-5	CASSQVRGKPQHF	TGCGCCAGCAGCCAAGTTCGGGGGAAGCCCCAGCATTTT
.	TRBD2	TRBV5-1	TRBJ2-3	CASSLGLAGRVDTQYF	TGCGCCAGCAGCTTGGGACTAGCGGGAAGGGTAGATACGCAGTATTTT
many	.	TRBV5-1	TRBJ2-7	CASSLEYPGWQYF	TGCGCCAGCAGCTTGGAGTATCCAGGATGGCAGTACTTC
many	TRBD1	TRBV5-1	TRBJ2-5	CASSLAAGGVKTQYF	TGCGCCAGCAGCTTGGCGGCAGGGGGAGTCAAGACCCAGTACTTC
many	.	TRBV18	TRBJ1-4	CASSPPATGPEKLFF	TGTGCCAGCTCACCACCCGCCACAGGGCCTGAAAAACTGTTTTTT
.	.	TRBV3-1	TRBJ2-4	CASSLARDIQYF	TGTGCCAGCAGCCTCGCTAGGGACATTCAGTACTTC
.	TRBD1	TRBV5-1	TRBJ2-5	CASSLNRQGAGETQYF	TGCGCCAGCAGCCTTAACCGACAGGGAGCAGGAGAGACCCAGTACTTC
many	.	TRBV30	TRBJ1-1	CAWSRLARRAFF	TGTGCCTGGAGTAGGTTGGCGCGGAGGGCTTTCTTT
many	.	TRBV7-2	TRBJ1-1	CASSLRTLTEAFF	TGTGCCAGCAGCTTACGGACATTGACTGAAGCTTTCTTT
many	.	TRBV12-3/TRBV12-4	TRBJ2-3	CASSFIRARTDTQYF	TGTGCCAGCAGTTTTATCAGGGCGCGCACAGATACGCAGTATTTT
few	.	TRBV7-8	TRBJ2-3	CASSLDGSGAGTDTQYF	TGTGCCAGCAGCTTAGACGGGTCGGGGGCGGGCACAGATACGCAGTATTTT
many	TRBD2	TRBV6-2/TRBV6-3	TRBJ2-7	CASSDPGLAGEGSYEQYF	TGTGCCAGCAGCGATCCGGGACTAGCGGGAGAAGGCTCCTACGAGCAGTACTTC
many	TRBD2	TRBV20-1	TRBJ2-1	CSASPSGRGTSAQFF	TGCAGTGCTAGCCCATCCGGTAGGGGGACTAGCGCCCAGTTCTTC
.	.	TRBV7-2	TRBJ1-5	CASSQLASNQPQHF	TGTGCCAGCAGCCAGCTGGCTTCCAATCAGCCCCAGCATTTT
many	TRBD1	TRBV11-1	TRBJ1-3	CASSQDRRNTIYF	TGTGCCAGCAGCCAGGACAGGCGAAACACCATATATTTT
many	TRBD1	TRBV20-1	TRBJ1-2	CSARDLGGGDGYTF	TGCAGTGCTAGAGATCTGGGAGGGGGCGATGGCTACACCTTC
many	.	TRBV29-1	TRBJ2-5	CSVVSTLEAQYF	TGCAGCGTTGTAAGCACCCTGGAGGCCCAGTACTTC
many	TRBD1	TRBV7-2	TRBJ1-2	CASSTGGQGFYGYTF	TGTGCCAGCAGCACAGGGGGTCAGGGGTTCTATGGCTACACCTTC
few	.	TRBV5-1	TRBJ2-4	CASSLVGARGNIQYF	TGCGCCAGCAGCTTGGTTGGGGCGCGGGGAAACATTCAGTACTTC
many	.	TRBV5-6	TRBJ2-7	CASSLVQREQYF	TGTGCCAGCAGCTTGGTACAGCGCGAGCAGTACTTC
many	.	TRBV27	TRBJ1-5	CASSSILRGDNQPQHF	TGTGCCAGCAGTTCGATTCTAAGGGGGGACAATCAGCCCCAGCATTTT
.	.	TRBV4-1	TRBJ1-2	CASSLRDVPSYGYTF	TGCGCCAGCAGCCTCCGGGACGTCCCTTCCTATGGCTACACCTTC
many	TRBD1	TRBV12-3/TRBV12-4	TRBJ2-3	CASSPDRRTQYF	TGTGCCAGCAGCCCGGACAGGCGAACGCAGTATTTT
many	TRBD1	TRBV27	TRBJ1-3	CASSWDRGNTIYF	TGTGCCAGCAGCTGGGACAGGGGGAACACCATATATTTT
many	.	TRBV10-3	TRBJ2-5	CAISESGSEETQYF	TGTGCCATCAGTGAGTCGGGCTCAGAAGAGACCCAGTACTTC
many	TRBD1	TRBV4-2	TRBJ1-6	CASSQPTGQGTPLHF	TGTGCCAGCAGCCAACCGACAGGACAGGGTACACCCCTCCACTTT
.	TRBD2	TRBV20-1	TRBJ2-1	CILGGSGNEQFF	TGCATTCTCGGGGGGTCGGGGAATGAGCAGTTCTTC
many	.	TRBV20-1	TRBJ1-5	CSARTGWGNQPQHF	TGCAGTGCTAGAACGGGATGGGGCAATCAGCCCCAGCATTTT